This passage covers 8 T cell receptor beta chains from one sample sequenced in a study of neurological immune-mediated disorders. TCRdb recomputed calls from the 5' RACE reads with MiXCR, one row per CDR3 protein. The data show about 74,000 distinct CDR3 sequences, less than 5.5% seen once. The material sequenced was PBMCs. The receptors here all came from a man aged 18 to 35 with multiple sclerosis.

Many counts were recorded for this clonotype. V gene TRBV7-2 combines with J gene TRBJ2-7, with 13 bases lining up with TRBD2. Germline V gene lookup returns CDR1 SGHTA and CDR2 FQGNSA. V gave up 5 bases and J gave up 5 bases; unmatched junction bases: 3. The CDR3 sequence is 14 residues long. The CDR3 loop is CASSPGLAGDEQYF. The CDR3 DNA follows: TGTGCCAGCAGCCCAGGACTAGCGGGAGACGAGCAGTACTTC.

This clonotype was observed a few times. The missing conserved phenylalanine or tryptophan at the end of this CDR3 makes a read error likely. The V gene is TRBV28, the J gene TRBJ2-1; D is unresolved. There are 16 residues in the CDR3. Trimming removed 8 bases at V and 0 bases at J, with 17 bases between. Germline-derived CDR1 and CDR2 are MDHEN and SYDVKM. The CDR3 region has the DNA TGTGCCAGCGTGGCGGCCGCCTGGGGCTCCTACAATGAGCAGTTCAAC. Encoded protein: CASVAAAWGSYNEQFN.

This clonotype was seen repeatedly, ten times or more. The gene calls are TRBV15 and TRBJ2-4, with TRBD1 matching over 8 bases. This CDR3 contains 17 residues. Germline V CDR1 and CDR2: LNHNV, YYDKDF (reference sequence). Trimming at V came to 1 base and at J to 0 bases, leaving 5 bases not matched to a gene. The CDR3 DNA follows: TGTGCCACCAGCAGAGCCAGGGACAGGCTAGCCAAAAACATTCAGTACTTC. It yields the protein CATSRARDRLAKNIQYF.

The rearrangement links TRBV5-1 to TRBJ2-1; D is perhaps TRBD2 (5 bases). This CDR3 is 15 amino acids long. The V end lost 4 bases, the J end lost 3 bases, and 14 bases lay between the germline ends. Germline values: CDR1 SGHRS, CDR2 YFSETQ. The CDR3 sequence is CASSLRLTIYNEQFF. Written as DNA, the CDR3 is TGCGCCAGCAGCCTTCGACTAACAATCTACAATGAGCAGTTCTTC.

The table lists this clonotype with many counts. The chain is built from TRBV5-1 and TRBJ2-1, with 11 bases lining up with TRBD2. The V and J ends lost 0 bases and 5 bases, in that order; junction bases with no gene match: 4. There are 16 residues in the CDR3. The germline V gene has CDR1 SGHRS and CDR2 YFSETQ. CDR3 region: CASSLELAGANNEQFF. In nucleotides, the CDR3 is TGCGCCAGCAGCTTGGAACTAGCGGGGGCCAACAATGAGCAGTTCTTC.

This clonotype was detected ten times or more. This CDR3 is CASSPQAGGNTIYF. CDR3 DNA sequence: TGTGCCAGCAGCCCGCAGGCGGGAGGAAACACCATATATTTT. The chain couples TRBV12-3 or TRBV12-4 to TRBJ1-3; D gene uncertain. This CDR3 comprises 14 residues. Trimming cost V 6 bases and J 4 bases, with 13 bases left between them.

This clonotype showed up many times. The chain joins TRBV20-1 to TRBJ1-5, with 7 bases aligning to TRBD1. CDR1 is DFQATT, CDR2 SNEGSKA, per germline (reference sequence). With 0 bases clipped from V and 4 bases from J, the junction kept 9 bases outside the gene matches. CDR3 length equals 16 residues. For the CDR3, the DNA is TGCAGTGCTAGAGACTCCGGGACAGACAGAAATCAGCCCCAGCATTTT. Amino acid sequence: CSARDSGTDRNQPQHF.

This clonotype was seen repeatedly, ten times or more. The chain links TRBV12-3 or TRBV12-4 to TRBJ2-2; TRBD2 matches 7 bases. This CDR3 is built from 16 residues. Unmatched junction bases numbered 12, after V lost 6 bases and J lost 5 bases. The CDR3, as DNA: TGTGCCAGCAGCCCCGGGGAGCGGGATCGAACCGGGGAGCTGTTTTTT. Its translation is CASSPGERDRTGELFF.